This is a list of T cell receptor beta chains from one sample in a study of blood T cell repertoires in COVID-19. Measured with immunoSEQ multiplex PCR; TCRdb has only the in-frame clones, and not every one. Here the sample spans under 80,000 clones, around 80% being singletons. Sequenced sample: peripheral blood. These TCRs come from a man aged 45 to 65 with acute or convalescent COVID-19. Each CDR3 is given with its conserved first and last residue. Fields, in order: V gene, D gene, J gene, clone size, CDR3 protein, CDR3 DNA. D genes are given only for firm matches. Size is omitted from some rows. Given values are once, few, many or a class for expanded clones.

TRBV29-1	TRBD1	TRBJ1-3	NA	CSVAPGQISSGNTIYF	TGCAGCGTTGCACCGGGACAGATAAGCTCTGGAAACACCATATATTTT
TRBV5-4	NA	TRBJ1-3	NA	CASSPEQGLGNTIYF	TGTGCCAGCAGCCCGGAGCAGGGGCTGGGAAACACCATATATTTT
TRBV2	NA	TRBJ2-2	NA	CASMGDTNTGELFF	TGTGCCAGCATGGGAGACACCAACACCGGGGAGCTGTTTTTT
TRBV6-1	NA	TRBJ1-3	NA	CASSESGNTIYF	TGTGCCAGCAGTGAAAGCGGAAACACCATATATTTT
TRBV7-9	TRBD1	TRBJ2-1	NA	CASSFLTGDLQFF	TGTGCCAGCAGCTTCCTTACAGGGGACCTGCAGTTCTTC
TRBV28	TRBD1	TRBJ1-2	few	CASRVGQGAAGYTF	TGTGCCAGCAGGGTGGGACAGGGGGCGGCCGGCTACACCTTC
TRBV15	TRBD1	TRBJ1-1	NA	CATSRDLEGAAFF	TGTGCCACCAGCAGAGATCTGGAGGGGGCAGCTTTCTTT
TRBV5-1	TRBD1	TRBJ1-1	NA	CASSSGTGPNTEAFF	TGCGCCAGCAGCTCGGGGACAGGACCGAACACTGAAGCTTTCTTT
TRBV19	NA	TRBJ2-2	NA	CASSIDPNRVGTGELFF	TGTGCCAGTAGTATAGATCCGAACAGGGTGGGCACCGGGGAGCTGTTTTTT
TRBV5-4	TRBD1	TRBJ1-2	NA	CASSSTGGNYGYTF	TGTGCCAGCAGCAGTACAGGGGGAAATTATGGCTACACCTTC
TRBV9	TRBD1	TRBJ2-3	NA	CASSVDLGQGAATQYF	TGTGCCAGCAGCGTAGACTTGGGACAGGGGGCGGCTACGCAGTATTTT
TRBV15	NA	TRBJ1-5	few	CATSRGDSRAQHF	TGTGCCACCAGCAGGGGGGACTCTCGAGCCCAGCATTTT
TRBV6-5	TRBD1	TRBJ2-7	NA	CASSPRDRGSYEQYF	TGTGCCAGCAGCCCCCGGGACAGGGGCTCCTACGAGCAGTACTTC
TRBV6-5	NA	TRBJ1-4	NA	CASGRREEKLFF	TGTGCCAGCGGTCGCAGGGAAGAAAAACTGTTTTTT
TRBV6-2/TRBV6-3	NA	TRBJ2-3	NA	CASSPTLASDTQYF	TGTGCCAGCAGTCCGACACTAGCCTCAGATACGCAGTATTTT
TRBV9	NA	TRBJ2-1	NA	CASSVVSGRSYNEQFF	TGTGCCAGCAGCGTAGTTTCCGGGAGATCCTACAATGAGCAGTTCTTC
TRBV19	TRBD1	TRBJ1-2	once	CASYRGRNYGYTF	TGTGCCAGTTACAGGGGGCGTAACTATGGCTACACCTTC
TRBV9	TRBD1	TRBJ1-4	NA	CASSPNGQGREKLFF	TGTGCCAGCAGCCCCAATGGACAGGGAAGGGAAAAACTGTTTTTT
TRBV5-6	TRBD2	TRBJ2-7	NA	CASSSKLALSYEQYF	TGTGCCAGCAGCTCCAAACTAGCGCTTTCCTACGAGCAGTACTTC
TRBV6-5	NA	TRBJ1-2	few	CASQAGVAGGYTF	TGTGCCAGTCAGGCGGGGGTGGCCGGTGGCTACACCTTC
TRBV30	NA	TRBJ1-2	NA	CAWSQREGGYTF	TGTGCCTGGAGCCAACGAGAGGGTGGCTACACCTTC
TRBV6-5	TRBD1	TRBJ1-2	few	CASKGQGAAYGYTF	TGTGCCAGCAAAGGACAGGGGGCGGCCTATGGCTACACCTTC
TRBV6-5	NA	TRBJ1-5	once	CAKMDRRYRPQHF	TGTGCCAAAATGGACAGAAGGTATCGGCCCCAGCATTTT
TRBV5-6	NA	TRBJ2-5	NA	CASSLEARSGGTQYF	TGTGCCAGCAGCTTGGAAGCCAGGAGCGGCGGGACCCAGTACTTC
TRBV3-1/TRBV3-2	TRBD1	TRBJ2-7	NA	CASSQEGGVTYEQYF	TGTGCCAGCAGCCAAGAAGGGGGCGTAACCTACGAGCAGTACTTC
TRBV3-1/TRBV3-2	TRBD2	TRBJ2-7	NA	CASSQVKGLAGEQYF	TGTGCCAGCAGCCAAGTGAAAGGACTAGCAGGGGAGCAGTACTTC
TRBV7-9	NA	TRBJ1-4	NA	CASSSRDEKLFF	TGTGCCAGCAGCTCCAGGGATGAAAAACTGTTTTTT
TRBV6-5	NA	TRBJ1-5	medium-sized	CASKKDPGDQPQHF	TGTGCCAGCAAAAAGGACCCAGGGGATCAGCCCCAGCATTTT
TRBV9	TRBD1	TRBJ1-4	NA	CASSVGDRVTEKLFF	TGTGCCAGCAGCGTGGGGGACAGGGTGACTGAAAAACTGTTTTTT
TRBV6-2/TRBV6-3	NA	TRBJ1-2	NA	CASSYGGWRGYTF	TGTGCCAGCAGTTACGGGGGCTGGAGGGGCTACACCTTC
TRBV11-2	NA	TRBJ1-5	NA	CASSLDYGGLQPQHF	TGTGCCAGCAGCTTAGATTACGGGGGGCTTCAGCCCCAGCATTTT
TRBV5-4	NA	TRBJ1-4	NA	CASSSPQEPEKLFF	TGTGCCAGCAGCTCCCCCCAGGAACCTGAAAAACTGTTTTTT
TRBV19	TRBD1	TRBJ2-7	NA	CASRGQGTNEQYF	TGTGCCAGTAGGGGACAGGGGACCAACGAGCAGTACTTC
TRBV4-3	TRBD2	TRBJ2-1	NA	CASSYSRASGVTNEQFF	TGCGCCAGCAGCTACTCTAGAGCTAGCGGGGTGACAAATGAGCAGTTCTTC
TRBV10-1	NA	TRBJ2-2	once	CASSEVTSLTGELFF	TGCGCCAGCAGTGAGGTGACTAGTCTCACCGGGGAGCTGTTTTTT
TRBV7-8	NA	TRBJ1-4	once	CASSLGERGEKLFF	TGTGCCAGCAGCTTAGGAGAAAGGGGTGAAAAACTGTTTTTT
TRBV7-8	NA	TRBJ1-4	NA	CASSTTAGVEKLFF	TGTGCCAGCAGCACCACAGCGGGGGTGGAAAAACTGTTTTTT
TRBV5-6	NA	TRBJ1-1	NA	CASSLPIPDTAFF	TGTGCCAGCAGCTTGCCGATCCCCGACACAGCTTTCTTT
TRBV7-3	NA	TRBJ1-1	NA	CASSPEHFTEAFF	TGTGCCAGCAGCCCAGAACATTTCACTGAAGCTTTCTTT
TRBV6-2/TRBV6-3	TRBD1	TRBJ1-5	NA	CASSYSNGVSDRKPQHF	TGTGCCAGCAGTTACTCGAACGGGGTGTCGGACAGGAAGCCCCAGCATTTT
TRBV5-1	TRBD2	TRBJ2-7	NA	CASSLGTSSYEQYF	TGCGCCAGCAGCTTGGGGACTAGTTCCTACGAGCAGTACTTC
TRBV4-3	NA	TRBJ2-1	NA	CASSQGGQWVRFF	TGCGCCAGCAGCCAAGGGGGACAATGGGTTCGGTTCTTC
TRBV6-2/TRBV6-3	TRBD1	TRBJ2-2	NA	CASSSSQGSIYTGELFF	TGTGCCAGCAGTTCCTCACAGGGGAGTATTTACACCGGGGAGCTGTTTTTT
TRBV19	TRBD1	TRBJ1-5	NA	CASSRTGDYSNQPQHF	TGTGCCAGTAGTCGGACAGGGGATTATAGCAATCAGCCCCAGCATTTT
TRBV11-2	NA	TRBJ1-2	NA	CASSPGQNYGYTF	TGTGCCAGCAGCCCCGGACAGAACTATGGCTACACCTTC
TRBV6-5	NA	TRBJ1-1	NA	CASSPAQASTEAFF	TGTGCCAGCAGTCCCGCCCAGGCATCCACTGAAGCTTTCTTT
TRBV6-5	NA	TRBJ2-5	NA	CASRSAGTTQETQYF	TGTGCCAGCAGGTCCGCCGGGACAACACAAGAGACCCAGTACTTC
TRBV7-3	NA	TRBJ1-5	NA	CASSQNWPQHF	TGTGCCAGCAGCCAAAACTGGCCCCAGCATTTT
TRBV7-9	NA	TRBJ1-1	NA	CASSLALGGRGTEAFF	TGTGCCAGCAGCTTAGCCCTGGGAGGGAGAGGCACTGAAGCTTTCTTT
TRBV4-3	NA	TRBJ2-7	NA	CASSQGGGVDSYEQYF	TGCGCCAGCAGCCAAGGTGGAGGGGTCGACTCCTACGAGCAGTACTTC
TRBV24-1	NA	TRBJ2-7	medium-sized	CATPSSARCYEQYF	TGTGCCACTCCCAGTAGCGCCCGTTGTTACGAGCAGTACTTC
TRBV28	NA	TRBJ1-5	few	CASRVDSLNQPQHF	TGTGCCAGCAGGGTAGACAGCCTCAATCAGCCCCAGCATTTT
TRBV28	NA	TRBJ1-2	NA	CASSLRGARGYGYTF	TGTGCCAGCAGTTTACGGGGGGCGAGGGGATATGGCTACACCTTC
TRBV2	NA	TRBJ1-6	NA	CASSPQPSSYNSPLHF	TGTGCCAGCAGCCCACAGCCGAGCTCCTATAATTCACCCCTCCACTTT
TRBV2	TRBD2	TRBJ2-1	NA	CASSKRDASFSEQFF	TGTGCCAGCAGTAAGCGGGACGCCTCTTTTAGTGAGCAGTTCTTC
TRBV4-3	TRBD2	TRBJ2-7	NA	CASSQDASGRSHEQYF	TGCGCCAGCAGCCAAGACGCTAGCGGGAGATCCCACGAGCAGTACTTC
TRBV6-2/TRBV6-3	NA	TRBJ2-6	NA	CASSYFRGRGTGANVLTF	TGTGCCAGCAGTTACTTCAGGGGACGCGGTACCGGGGCCAACGTCCTGACTTTC
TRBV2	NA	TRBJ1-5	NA	CASSAGFLSNQPQHF	TGTGCCAGCAGTGCGGGATTCCTTAGCAATCAGCCCCAGCATTTT